This entry lists 8 T cell receptor beta chains sequenced from one sample in a study of cytomegalovirus exposure and HLA in healthy donors. The PCR employed 60 Vbeta primers together with 13 Jbeta primers. Using immunoSEQ multiplex PCR, the repertoire was profiled, and TCRdb retains in-frame clones only, with some absent. Among tens of thousands of clones listed, roughly 73% were seen once. The sequenced sample was PBMCs. These receptors all come from a woman between 35 and 50 years old in good health and CMV-seropositive.

The chain combines TRBV4-2 with TRBJ1-2; 10 bases match TRBD1. Trimming at V came to 3 bases and at J to 6 bases, leaving 4 bases not matched to a gene. The CDR3 contains 14 residues. Per the germline V gene, CDR1 is LGHNA and CDR2 is YNFKEQ. The CDR3 DNA reads TGTGCCAGCAGCCAGACAGGGGGCTCTGATGGCTACACCTTC. Amino acid sequence: CASSQTGGSDGYTF.

As to this clone: One junction end disagrees with the germline gene, perhaps due to a read error. Other DNA sequences in the sample encode the same CDR3. The chain employs TRBV7-8 and TRBJ2-7, with a weak D call TRBD2 (5 bases). The germline CDR1 and CDR2 sequences are SGHVS and FQNEAQ. The CDR3 covers 14 residues. The CDR3 region is CASSLGGGPYEQYF. CDR3 sequence (DNA): TGTGCCAGCAGCTTAGGTGGAGGACCCTACGAACAGTACTTC.

CDR3 amino acids: CASSFGLAGLYNEQFF. The CDR3 DNA reads as TGTGCCAGCAGTTTTGGGCTAGCGGGACTCTACAATGAGCAGTTCTTC. J is TRBJ2-1 and V is TRBV27; 9 nucleotides agree with TRBD2. Germline CDR1 MNHEY, CDR2 SMNVEV (reference sequence). Trimming at V came to 3 bases and at J to 3 bases, leaving 6 bases not matched to a gene. The CDR3 runs to 16 residues.

This clone was seen once. The V gene is TRBV19, the J gene TRBJ2-1; 11 nucleotides agree with TRBD2. CDR1 is LNHDA and CDR2 is SQIVND in the germline V gene (reference sequence). J gave up 7 bases and V 0 bases, and 11 bases lay outside the gene matches. The CDR3 loop spans 18 amino acids. CDR3 residues: CASSIDLELAGDLNEQFF. CDR3 nucleotide sequence: TGTGCCAGTAGTATAGACCTGGAACTAGCGGGAGACTTGAATGAGCAGTTCTTC. Drawing the rest from reference TRBV19 and TRBJ2-1, the complete variable domain is DGGITQSPKYLFRKEGQNVTLSCEQNLNHDAMYWYRQDPGQGLRLIYYSQIVNDFQKGDIAEGYSVSREKKESFPLTVTSAQKNPTAFYLCASSIDLELAGDLNEQFFGPGTRLTVL.

V gene TRBV7-2 combines with J gene TRBJ1-1; a possible D gene is TRBD1 (6 bases). V lost 3 bases and J 4 bases, leaving 9 bases between the germline ends. The CDR3 has 13 residues. Germline V gene lookup returns CDR1 SGHTA and CDR2 FQGNSA. The CDR3 region has the DNA TGTGCCAGCAGCTTCTTCAGGGGCACTGAAGCTTTCTTT. Residues: CASSFFRGTEAFF.

The CDR3 nucleotides are TGTGCCAGTAGTCCGGGACACAGGAGGACTGAAGCTTTCTTT. This encodes CASSPGHRRTEAFF. The chain couples TRBV19 to TRBJ1-1; D may be TRBD1 (6 bases). Trimming removed 5 bases from V and 5 bases from J, with 15 bases in between. This CDR3 has 14 residues. Germline CDR1 and CDR2: LNHDA and SQIVND (reference sequence).

This clone showed up just once. The chain links TRBV11-2 to TRBJ1-3, with 7 positions matching TRBD1. The CDR3 extends over 14 amino acids. The germline CDR1 and CDR2 sequences are SGHAT and FQNNGV. With 5 bases clipped from V and 3 bases from J, the junction kept 4 bases outside the gene matches. The DNA of the CDR3 is TGTGCCAGCAGCACCGGGACAGTTGGAAACACCATATATTTT. Translation: CASSTGTVGNTIYF.

The chain employs TRBV6-5 and TRBJ1-1; D is ambiguous. The germline V gene has CDR1 MNHEY and CDR2 SVGAGI. V was shortened by 5 bases and J by 0 bases, with 13 bases between the two germline ends. This CDR3 comprises 15 residues. The CDR3 here is CASSNRLLMNTEAFF. DNA for the CDR3: TGTGCCAGCAGTAACCGATTACTCATGAACACTGAAGCTTTCTTT.